This T cell receptor (beta chain) comes out of a study of cytomegalovirus exposure and HLA in healthy donors. Amplification used 60 Vbeta primers and 13 Jbeta primers. The data were produced by immunoSEQ multiplex PCR, yet TCRdb's version contains in-frame clones alone and is incomplete. The sample holds 55,000 to 80,000 clones, roughly 74% seen once. V lost 5 bases and J lost 2, with 13 bases in between. Germline loops: CDR1 SQVTM, CDR2 ANQGSEA. The CDR3 sequence is 13 residues long. The chain is built from TRBV29-1 and TRBJ2-7, with D unclear. Sequenced input: PBMCs. This TCR derives from a woman aged 25 to 39 in good health and CMV-seropositive. In DNA, the CDR3 is TGCAGCGTTCGGCGCGGTCTAGCCTACGAGCAGTACTTC. This encodes CSVRRGLAYEQYF.